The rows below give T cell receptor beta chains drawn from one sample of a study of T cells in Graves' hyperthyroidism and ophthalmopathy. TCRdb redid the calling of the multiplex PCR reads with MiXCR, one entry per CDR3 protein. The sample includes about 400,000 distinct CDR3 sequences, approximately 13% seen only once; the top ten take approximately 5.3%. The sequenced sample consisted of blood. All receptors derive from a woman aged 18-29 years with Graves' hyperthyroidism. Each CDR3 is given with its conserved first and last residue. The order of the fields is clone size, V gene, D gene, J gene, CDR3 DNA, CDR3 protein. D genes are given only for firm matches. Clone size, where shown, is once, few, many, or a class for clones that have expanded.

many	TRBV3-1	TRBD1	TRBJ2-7	TGTGCCAGCAGCCAAGAAAGGGGGCCCTACTACGAGCAGTACTTC	CASSQERGPYYEQYF
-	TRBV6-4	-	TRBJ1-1	TGTGCCAGCAGAGCCAGGGATATAGCGACTGAAGCTTTCTTT	CASRARDIATEAFF
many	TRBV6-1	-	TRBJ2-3	TGTGCCAGCAGTTACTTGGGGACTGAGGCAGATACGCAGTATTTT	CASSYLGTEADTQYF
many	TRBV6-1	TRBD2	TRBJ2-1	TGTGCCAGCAGTGAAATCAGCGGGAGTGCCGATGAGCAGTTCTTC	CASSEISGSADEQFF
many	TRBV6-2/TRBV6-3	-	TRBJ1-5	TGTGCCAGCAGTCAGGGACACACAAGCAATCAGCCCCAGCATTTT	CASSQGHTSNQPQHF
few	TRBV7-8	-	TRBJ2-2	TGTGCCAGCAGCCCCGGGACGAGAATTTTTGCTGGGGAGCTGTTTTTT	CASSPGTRIFAGELFF
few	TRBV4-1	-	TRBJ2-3	TGCGCCAGCAGCCAAGATTGGGGTGTCGCAGATACGCAGTATTTT	CASSQDWGVADTQYF
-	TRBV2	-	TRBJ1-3	TGTGCCAGCAGTGTTAAGCCGGGAAACACCATATATTTT	CASSVKPGNTIYF
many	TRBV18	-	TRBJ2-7	TGTGCCAGCTCACCCTCCTCGAGTCTCGAGCAGTACTTC	CASSPSSSLEQYF
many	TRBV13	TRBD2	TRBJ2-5	TGTGCCAGCAACCGAGCCGGGACTAGCGACGAGACCCAGTACTTC	CASNRAGTSDETQYF
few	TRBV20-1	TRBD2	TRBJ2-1	TGCAGTGCTAGAGGGCTAGCGGGAGAGCAGTTCTTC	CSARGLAGEQFF
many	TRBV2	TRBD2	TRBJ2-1	TGTGCCAGCCCTTCAATAGCGGGAAACAATGAGCAGTTCTTC	CASPSIAGNNEQFF
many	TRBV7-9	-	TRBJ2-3	TGTGCCAGCATCATTAGCGGAAGTAGCACAGATACGCAGTATTTT	CASIISGSSTDTQYF
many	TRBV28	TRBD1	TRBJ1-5	TGTGCCAGCAGTTTGTTGACAGGGGGACTTAGCAATCAGCCCCAGCATTTT	CASSLLTGGLSNQPQHF
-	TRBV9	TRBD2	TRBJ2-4	TGTGCCAGCAGCCCAGCGGGAAATCGGGACATTCAGTACTTC	CASSPAGNRDIQYF
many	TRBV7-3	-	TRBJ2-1	TGTGCCAGCAGCGCAAGCGGGTCTCCCTACAATGAGCAGTTCTTC	CASSASGSPYNEQFF
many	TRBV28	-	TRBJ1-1	TGTGCCAGCAGTTCGGCGGAATGGTCTCAAATGAACACTGAAGCTTTCTTT	CASSSAEWSQMNTEAFF
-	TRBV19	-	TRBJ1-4	TGTGCCAGTAGTATCAGGGGAAGATCAACTAATGAAAAACTGTTTTTT	CASSIRGRSTNEKLFF
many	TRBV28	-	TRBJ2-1	TGTGCCAGCAGTCCTATATCCAGCCTGAGTTACAATGAGCAGTTCTTC	CASSPISSLSYNEQFF
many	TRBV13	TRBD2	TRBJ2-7	TGTGCCAGCAGCGCGGGGGGACACTCCTACGAGCAGTACTTC	CASSAGGHSYEQYF
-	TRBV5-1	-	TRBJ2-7	TGCGCCAGCAGACCCCAAGGGAGCTACGAGCAGTACTTC	CASRPQGSYEQYF